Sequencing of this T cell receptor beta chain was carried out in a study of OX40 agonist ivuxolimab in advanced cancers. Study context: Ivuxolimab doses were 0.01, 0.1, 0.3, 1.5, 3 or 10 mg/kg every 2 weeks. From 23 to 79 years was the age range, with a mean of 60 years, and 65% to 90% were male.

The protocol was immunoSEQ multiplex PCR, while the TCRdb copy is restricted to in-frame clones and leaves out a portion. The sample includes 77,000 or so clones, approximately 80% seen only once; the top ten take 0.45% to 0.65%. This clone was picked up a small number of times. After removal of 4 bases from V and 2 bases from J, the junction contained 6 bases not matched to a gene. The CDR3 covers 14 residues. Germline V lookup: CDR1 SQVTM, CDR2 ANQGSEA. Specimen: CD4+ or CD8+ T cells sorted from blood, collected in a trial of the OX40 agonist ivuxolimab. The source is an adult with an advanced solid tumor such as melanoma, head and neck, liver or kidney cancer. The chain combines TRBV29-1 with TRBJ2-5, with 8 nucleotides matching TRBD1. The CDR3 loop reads CSVAKRTGQETQYF. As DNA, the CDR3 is TGCAGCGTTGCGAAAAGGACAGGGCAAGAGACCCAGTACTTC.